Below are 14 T cell receptor beta chains sequenced from a single sample in a study of OX40 agonist ivuxolimab in advanced cancers. Data came from immunoSEQ multiplex PCR; TCRdb stores just in-frame clones and leaves some out. Altogether some 30,000 clones are present, around nine tenths being singletons, with the ten largest covering nearly 20%. Sequencing used CD4+ or CD8+ T cells sorted from blood, obtained in a trial of the OX40 agonist ivuxolimab. The receptors shown here come from an adult with an advanced solid tumor such as melanoma, head and neck, liver or kidney cancer.

The V and J genes are TRBV27 and TRBJ2-7, with 7 positions matching TRBD1. The germline V gene has CDR1 MNHEY and CDR2 SMNVEV (reference sequence). The junction had 4 bases not matched to a gene; V was cut back by 5 bases and J by 3 bases. This CDR3 has 13 residues. CDR3 in amino acids: CASSEGGLYEQYF. The CDR3 bases are TGTGCCAGCAGTGAAGGGGGCCTCTACGAGCAGTACTTC.

In this sample, this clone turned up a few times. V is TRBV4-3 and J is TRBJ2-5; weak D call: TRBD1 (6 bases). Germline V lookup: CDR1 LGHNA, CDR2 YSLEER. The CDR3 consists of 15 residues. Deletions cut 0 bases from V and 2 bases from J, with 10 bases between. This CDR3 is CASSQDTGQQETQYF. The CDR3 DNA sequence: TGCGCCAGCAGCCAAGATACAGGACAGCAAGAGACCCAGTACTTC.

CDR3 in amino acids: CASSVGAFISYNEQFF. The CDR3 coding sequence is TGTGCCAGCAGCGTAGGAGCCTTTATCTCCTACAATGAGCAGTTCTTC. This chain uses TRBV9 with TRBJ2-1; D uncertain. The germline V and J ends were trimmed by 0 bases and 0 bases, with 10 bases remaining between them. This CDR3 is 16 amino acids long. Germline V CDR1 and CDR2: SGDLS, YYNGEE.

The chain is built from TRBV19 and TRBJ2-7; 7 bases agree with TRBD1. CDR1 and CDR2 from the germline V gene are LNHDA and SQIVND (reference sequence). The trim removed 5 bases at V and 5 bases at J, leaving 12 bases unmatched. This CDR3 is built from 15 residues. CDR3 residues: CASSSQMEGGNEQYF. The CDR3, as DNA: TGTGCCAGTAGTTCACAGATGGAAGGGGGCAACGAGCAGTACTTC.

Only one count was recorded for this clone. The chain employs TRBV7-6 and TRBJ2-7; 14 bases line up with TRBD2. Germline CDR1 SGHVS, CDR2 FNYEAQ. The CDR3 extends over 15 amino acids. The V segment lost 5 bases and the J segment 6 bases; nucleotides outside the gene matches: 6. CDR3 sequence: CASSTSGLAGAEQYF. CDR3 in DNA: TGTGCCAGCAGCACTTCGGGACTAGCGGGAGCCGAGCAGTACTTC.

The chain uses TRBV4-1 and TRBJ2-7; the D is unclear. In germline, CDR1 is MGHRA, CDR2 YSYEKL. The CDR3 has 13 amino acids. V shed 3 bases and J shed 7 bases, with 13 bases lying between them. The CDR3 here is CASSQAGIPEQYF. In DNA form, the CDR3 reads TGCGCCAGCAGCCAGGCAGGAATCCCTGAGCAGTACTTC.

The CDR3 here is CASSLAKAAGTTDTQYF. The CDR3 region has the DNA TGCGCCAGCAGCTTGGCCAAGGCAGCGGGGACCACAGATACGCAGTATTTT. The chain is built from TRBV5-1 and TRBJ2-3; TRBD2 matches 7 bases. Germline CDR1 SGHRS, CDR2 YFSETQ. J was trimmed by 2 bases and V by 0 bases; bases with no gene match: 9. This CDR3 has 17 amino acids.

This chain joins TRBV28 and TRBJ2-7, with D tentatively TRBD1 (5 bases). Germline lookup yields CDR1 MDHEN and CDR2 SYDVKM. Trimming shortened V by 6 bases and J by 2 bases, and 11 bases separated the two germline ends. The CDR3 runs to 13 residues. CDR3: CASSQDTTYEQYF. CDR3 bases: TGTGCCAGCAGCCAGGACACGACCTACGAGCAGTACTTC. Full variable domain (rest looked up from reference TRBV28 and TRBJ2-7): DVKVTQSSRYLVKRTGEKVFLECVQDMDHENMFWYRQDPGLGLRLIYFSYDVKMKEKGDIPEGYSVSREKKERFSLILESASTNQTSMYLCASSQDTTYEQYFGPGTRLTVT.

This chain uses TRBV4-1 with TRBJ2-5, with D uncertain. The CDR3 contains 12 residues. V was pared by 1 base and J by 4 bases, with 4 bases between. Germline CDR1 reads MGHRA; CDR2 reads YSYEKL. As DNA, the CDR3 is TGCGCCAGCAGCCAAGTCATAGAGACCCAGTACTTC. This sequence encodes CASSQVIETQYF.

J is TRBJ2-7 and V is TRBV19; 8 positions agree with TRBD1. The CDR3 consists of 13 residues. Per germline, CDR1 LNHDA and CDR2 SQIVND (reference sequence). V trimming: 7 bases; J trimming: 5 bases; junction bases outside the gene matches: 7. CDR3 residues: CASNPGGFNEQYF. The CDR3 nucleotides are TGTGCCAGTAATCCAGGGGGCTTCAACGAGCAGTACTTC.

This clone was found once. The chain recombines TRBV11-1 with TRBJ2-7, with D perhaps TRBD1 or TRBD2 (5 bases each). Germline V gene data show CDR1 as SGHAT and CDR2 as FQDESV (reference sequence). Trimming cost V 7 bases and J 1 base, with 17 bases left between them. There are 15 residues in the CDR3. The CDR3 here is CASIRPGPLSYEQYF. The CDR3 nucleotides read TGTGCCAGCATCCGACCGGGACCGCTTTCCTACGAGCAGTACTTC.

This chain uses TRBV7-8 with TRBJ2-1; 8 bases map to TRBD2. Germline V gives CDR1 SGHVS, CDR2 FQNEAQ. V lost 6 bases, J lost 9 bases, and 10 bases stayed unmatched. The length of the CDR3 is 14 residues. This chain's CDR3 is CASRPGTSLAEQFF. The CDR3 DNA is TGTGCCAGCAGGCCCGGGACTAGTCTCGCTGAGCAGTTCTTC.

The chain joins TRBV6-5 to TRBJ1-1, with a weak D call TRBD1 (6 bases). This CDR3 spans 10 amino acids. Deletions cut 9 bases from V and 7 bases from J, with 9 bases between. Per the germline V gene, CDR1 is MNHEY and CDR2 is SVGAGI. This chain's CDR3 is CASGGSEAFF. Here the CDR3 DNA reads TGTGCCAGTGGGGGCAGTGAAGCTTTCTTT.

This clone has only one observation. The chain recombines TRBV27 with TRBJ2-2, with 12 bases matching TRBD1. Per the germline V gene, CDR1 is MNHEY and CDR2 is SMNVEV (reference sequence). The V gene end was trimmed by 6 bases and the J gene end by 4 bases; junction bases not matched to a gene: 3. The CDR3 loop spans 15 amino acids. The CDR3 spells CASRGQGAVTGELFF. The CDR3 DNA is TGTGCCAGCAGGGGACAGGGGGCGGTCACCGGGGAGCTGTTTTTT.